The present entry profiles one TCR beta chain with its context. The antigen is undetermined. The Oncomine TCR Beta short-read assay generated sequence data from the DNA of cultured CD4+ T cells. TCRdb fed the PCR reads into MiXCR, producing one record per CDR3 protein. In the table there are about 14,000 distinct CDR3 sequences, 61% of which are singletons. The data were taken from a study of vaccination and CD4 T cells after COVID-19. The sample's treatment: roughly nine-day PBMC culture with coronavirus spike peptide pools or control peptides (ViraFEST assay). The clonotype comes from a human donor who had recovered from COVID-19. Material: CD4+ T cells from blood, cultured in vitro.

CDR3 DNA sequence: TGTGCCAGCAGTTACTATAGGCAGGGGGTACACAATGAGCAGTTCTTC. It encodes CASSYYRQGVHNEQFF. This chain joins TRBV6-2 or TRBV6-3 and TRBJ2-1, with 7 nucleotides matching TRBD1. Germline CDR1 reads MNHEY; CDR2 reads SVGEGT. The junction had 8 bases not matched to a gene; V was cut back by 1 base and J by 5 bases. CDR3 length: 16 residues.